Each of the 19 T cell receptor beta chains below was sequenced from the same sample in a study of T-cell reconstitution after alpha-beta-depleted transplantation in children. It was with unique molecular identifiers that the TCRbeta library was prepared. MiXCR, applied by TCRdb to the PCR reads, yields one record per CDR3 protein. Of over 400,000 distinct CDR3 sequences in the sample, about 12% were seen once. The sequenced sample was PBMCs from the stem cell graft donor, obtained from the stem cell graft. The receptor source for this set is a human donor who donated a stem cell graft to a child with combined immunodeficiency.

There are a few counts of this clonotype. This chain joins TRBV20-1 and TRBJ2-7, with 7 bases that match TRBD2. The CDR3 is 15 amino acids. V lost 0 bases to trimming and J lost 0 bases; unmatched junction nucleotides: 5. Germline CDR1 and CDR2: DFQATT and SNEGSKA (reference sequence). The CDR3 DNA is TGCAGTGCTAGAGACCCGGGACTACCCTCCTACGAGCAGTACTTC. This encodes CSARDPGLPSYEQYF.

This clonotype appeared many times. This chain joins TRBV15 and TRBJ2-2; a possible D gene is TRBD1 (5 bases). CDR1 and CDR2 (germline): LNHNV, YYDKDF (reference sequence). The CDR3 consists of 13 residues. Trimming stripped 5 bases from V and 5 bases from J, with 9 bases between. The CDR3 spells CATSLDMTGELFF. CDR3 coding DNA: TGTGCCACCAGCCTGGACATGACCGGGGAGCTGTTTTTT. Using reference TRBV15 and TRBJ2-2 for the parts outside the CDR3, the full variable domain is DAMVIQNPRYQVTQFGKPVTLSCSQTLNHNVMYWYQQKSSQAPKLLFHYYDKDFNNEADTPDNFQSRRPNTSFCFLDIRSPGLGDTAMYLCATSLDMTGELFFGEGSRLTVL.

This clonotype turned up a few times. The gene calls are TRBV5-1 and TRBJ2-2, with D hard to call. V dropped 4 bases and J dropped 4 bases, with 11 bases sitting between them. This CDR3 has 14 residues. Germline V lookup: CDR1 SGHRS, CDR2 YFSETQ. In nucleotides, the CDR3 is TGCGCCAGCAGCCCAATCGCGAGCACCGGGGAGCTGTTTTTT. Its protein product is CASSPIASTGELFF. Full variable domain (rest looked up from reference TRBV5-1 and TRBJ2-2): KAGVTQTPRYLIKTRGQQVTLSCSPISGHRSVSWYQQTPGQGLQFLFEYFSETQRNKGNFPGRFSGRQFSNSRSEMNVSTLELGDSALYLCASSPIASTGELFFGEGSRLTVL.

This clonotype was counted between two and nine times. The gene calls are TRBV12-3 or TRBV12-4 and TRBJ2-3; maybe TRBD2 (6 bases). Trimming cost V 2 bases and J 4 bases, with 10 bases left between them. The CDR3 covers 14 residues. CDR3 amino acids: CASSLTGSSDTQYF. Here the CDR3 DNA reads TGTGCCAGCAGTTTAACCGGGAGTTCAGATACGCAGTATTTT.

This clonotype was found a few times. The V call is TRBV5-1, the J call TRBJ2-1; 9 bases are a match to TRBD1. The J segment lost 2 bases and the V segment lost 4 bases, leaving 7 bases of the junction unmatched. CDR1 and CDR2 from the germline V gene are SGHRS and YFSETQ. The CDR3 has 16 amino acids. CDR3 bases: TGCGCCAGCAGCCCCCTAAACAGGGGGCCCTACAATGAGCAGTTCTTC. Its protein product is CASSPLNRGPYNEQFF. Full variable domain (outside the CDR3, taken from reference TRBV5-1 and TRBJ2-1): KAGVTQTPRYLIKTRGQQVTLSCSPISGHRSVSWYQQTPGQGLQFLFEYFSETQRNKGNFPGRFSGRQFSNSRSEMNVSTLELGDSALYLCASSPLNRGPYNEQFFGPGTRLTVL.

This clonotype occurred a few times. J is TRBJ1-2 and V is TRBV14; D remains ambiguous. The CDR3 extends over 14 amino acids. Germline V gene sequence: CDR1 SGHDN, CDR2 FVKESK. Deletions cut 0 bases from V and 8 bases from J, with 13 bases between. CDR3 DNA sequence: TGTGCCAGCAGCCAAGATATGAGTGGAATCGGCTACACCTTC. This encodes CASSQDMSGIGYTF.

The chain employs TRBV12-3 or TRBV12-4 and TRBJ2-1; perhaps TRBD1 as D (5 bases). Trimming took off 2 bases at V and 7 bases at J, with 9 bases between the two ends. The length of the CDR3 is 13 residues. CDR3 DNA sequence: TGTGCCAGCAGTTTAACCAGGGCGAATGAGCAGTTCTTC. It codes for CASSLTRANEQFF.

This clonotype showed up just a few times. The CDR3 spells CSAPRRDRGAYEQYF. Written as DNA, the CDR3 is TGCAGTGCGCCGCGCCGGGACAGGGGCGCCTACGAGCAGTACTTC. V and J are TRBV20-1 and TRBJ2-7, with 10 positions matching TRBD1. The germline gives CDR1 DFQATT, CDR2 SNEGSKA (reference sequence). The V gene end was trimmed by 6 bases and the J gene end by 2 bases; junction bases not matched to a gene: 10. CDR3 length: 15 residues.

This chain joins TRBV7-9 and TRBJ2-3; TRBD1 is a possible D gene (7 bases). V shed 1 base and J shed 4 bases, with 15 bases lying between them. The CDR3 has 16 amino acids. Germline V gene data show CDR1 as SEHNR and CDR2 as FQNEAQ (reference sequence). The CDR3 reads CASSLVGGGGADTQYF. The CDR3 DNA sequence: TGTGCCAGCAGCTTAGTAGGCGGAGGGGGCGCAGATACGCAGTATTTT. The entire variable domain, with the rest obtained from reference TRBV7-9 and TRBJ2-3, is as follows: DTGVSQNPRHKITKRGQNVTFRCDPISEHNRLYWYRQTLGQGPEFLTYFQNEAQLEKSRLLSDRFSAERPKGSFSTLEIQRTEQGDSAMYLCASSLVGGGGADTQYFGPGTRLTVL.

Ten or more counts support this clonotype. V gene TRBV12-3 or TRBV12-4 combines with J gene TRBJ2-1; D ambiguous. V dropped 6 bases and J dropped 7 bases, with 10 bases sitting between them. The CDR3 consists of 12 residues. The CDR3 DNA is TGTGCCAGCAGATCGACTTCTAATGAGCAGTTCTTC. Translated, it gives CASRSTSNEQFF.

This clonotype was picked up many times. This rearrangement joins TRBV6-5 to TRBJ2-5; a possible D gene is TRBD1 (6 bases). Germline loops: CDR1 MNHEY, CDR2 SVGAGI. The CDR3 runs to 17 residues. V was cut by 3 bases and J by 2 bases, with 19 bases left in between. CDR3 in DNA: TGTGCCAGCAGTTATGAAGTGACAGGTCAGGGGCAAGAGACCCAGTACTTC. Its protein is CASSYEVTGQGQETQYF.

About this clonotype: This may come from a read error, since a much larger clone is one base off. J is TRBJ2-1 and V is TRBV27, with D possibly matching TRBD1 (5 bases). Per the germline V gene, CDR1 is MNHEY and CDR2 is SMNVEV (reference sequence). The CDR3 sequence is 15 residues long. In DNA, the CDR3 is TGTGCCAGCGGTTTTGGGGCGAGCTCCTACAATGAGCAGTTCTTC. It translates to CASGFGASSYNEQFF.

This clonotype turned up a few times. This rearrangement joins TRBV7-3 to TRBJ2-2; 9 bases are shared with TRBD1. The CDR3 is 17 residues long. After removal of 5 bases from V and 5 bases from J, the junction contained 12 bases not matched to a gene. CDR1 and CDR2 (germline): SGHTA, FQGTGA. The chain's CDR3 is CASSRQSPGQGTGELFF. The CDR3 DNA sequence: TGTGCCAGCAGCCGGCAATCCCCGGGACAGGGAACCGGGGAGCTGTTTTTT.

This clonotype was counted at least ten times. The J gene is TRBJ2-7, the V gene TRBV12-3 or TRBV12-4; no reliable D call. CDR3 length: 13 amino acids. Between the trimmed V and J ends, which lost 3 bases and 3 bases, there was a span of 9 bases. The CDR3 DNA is TGTGCCAGCAGTTTCTGGGGAAACTACGAGCAGTACTTC. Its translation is CASSFWGNYEQYF.

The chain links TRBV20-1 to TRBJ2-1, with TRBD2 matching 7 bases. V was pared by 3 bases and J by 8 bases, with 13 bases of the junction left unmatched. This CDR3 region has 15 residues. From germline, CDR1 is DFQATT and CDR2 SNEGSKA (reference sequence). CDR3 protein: CSARDGTTDVDEQFF. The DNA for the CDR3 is TGCAGTGCTAGGGACGGGACTACTGACGTTGATGAGCAGTTCTTC.

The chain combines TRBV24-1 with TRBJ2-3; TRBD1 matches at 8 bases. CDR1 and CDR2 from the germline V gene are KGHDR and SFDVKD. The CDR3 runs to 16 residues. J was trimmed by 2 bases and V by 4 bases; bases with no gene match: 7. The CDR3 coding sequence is TGTGCCACCAGTGACCTGGACAGGGAGTACACAGATACGCAGTATTTT. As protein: CATSDLDREYTDTQYF.

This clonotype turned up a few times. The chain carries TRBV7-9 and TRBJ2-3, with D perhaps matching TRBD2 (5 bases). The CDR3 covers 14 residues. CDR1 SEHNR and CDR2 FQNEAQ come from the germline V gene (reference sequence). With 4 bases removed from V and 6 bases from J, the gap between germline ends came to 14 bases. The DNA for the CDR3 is TGTGCCAGCAGCTCCCTCCGGGGAACTGATACGCAGTATTTT. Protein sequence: CASSSLRGTDTQYF.

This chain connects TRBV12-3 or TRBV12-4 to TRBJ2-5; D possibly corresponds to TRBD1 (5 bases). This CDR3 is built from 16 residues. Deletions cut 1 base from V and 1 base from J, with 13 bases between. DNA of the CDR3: TGTGCCAGCAGTTTAGGGTCAGGGCCCCTCCAAGAGACCCAGTACTTC. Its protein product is CASSLGSGPLQETQYF.

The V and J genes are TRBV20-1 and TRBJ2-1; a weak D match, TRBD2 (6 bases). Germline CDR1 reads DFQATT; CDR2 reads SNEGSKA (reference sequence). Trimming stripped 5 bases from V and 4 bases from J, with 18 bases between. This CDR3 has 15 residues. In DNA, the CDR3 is TGCAGTGCTCCGGCGATCGCGGAGGGGTACAATGAGCAGTTCTTC. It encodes CSAPAIAEGYNEQFF.